Here is one TCR beta chain with its context. Profiled with immunoSEQ multiplex PCR; TCRdb holds only in-frame clones, not every one. The sample holds roughly 120,000 clones; approximately 90% are singletons and the top ten take roughly 18%. This sample was included in a study of control samples from healthy donors and cancer patients. Trimming removed 4 bases from V and 2 bases from J; junction bases left unmatched: 6. Per the germline V gene, CDR1 is SNHLY and CDR2 is FYNNEI. The length of the CDR3 is 16 residues. The specimen was blood. This chain joins TRBV2 and TRBJ2-2; 8 bases agree with TRBD1. This sequence originates from a woman between 50 and 59 years old in good health. The CDR3 reads CASSGQGNPNTGELFF. For the CDR3, the DNA is TGTGCCAGCAGTGGACAGGGGAACCCCAACACCGGGGAGCTGTTTTTT. Full variable domain (outside the CDR3, taken from reference TRBV2 and TRBJ2-2): EPEVTQTPSHQVTQMGQEVILRCVPISNHLYFYWYRQILGQKVEFLVSFYNNEISEKSEIFDDQFSVERPDGSNFTLKIRSTKLEDSAMYFCASSGQGNPNTGELFFGEGSRLTVL.